This T cell receptor (beta chain) emerged from a study of blood T cell repertoires in COVID-19. Libraries were prepared by immunoSEQ multiplex PCR; TCRdb keeps only in-frame clonotypes and omits some of them. The profile shows approximately 250,000 clones, roughly 80% of them singletons. This clone was counted a single time. Material for sequencing was peripheral blood. The TCR sequence derives from a man in his 60s who had recovered from COVID-19.

The CDR3 sequence is CASSLAGAYEQYF. The CDR3 DNA sequence: TGTGCCAGCAGTCTAGCGGGGGCCTACGAGCAGTACTTC. The rearrangement joins TRBV6-1 to TRBJ2-7; 10 nucleotides agree with TRBD2. The CDR3 spans 13 residues. Trimming cost V 5 bases and J 2 bases; bases outside gene matches: 0. From germline, CDR1 is MNHNS and CDR2 SASEGT.